This TCR beta chain derives from a study of cytomegalovirus exposure and HLA in healthy donors. Primers for the PCR totalled 60 Vbeta and 13 Jbeta. The protocol was immunoSEQ multiplex PCR, while the TCRdb copy is restricted to in-frame clones and leaves out a portion. The table shows 150,000 to 200,000 clones, with roughly 80% occurring only once. The CDR3 loop spans 16 amino acids. Germline assignment: CDR1 SGHDT and CDR2 YYEEEE. V was pared by 4 bases and J by 5 bases, with 11 bases of the junction left unmatched. Study-wide results and caveats: It was approximately 150 TCR beta chains that were listed as cytomegalovirus-associated. One later analysis reportedly identified an Asian-associated ancestry cluster that showed fewer N-insertions than the approximately 670-donor mean. Under in vitro conditions, a few CMV-associated chains were confirmed as specific for CMV antigens. With DRB1 most and HLA-C fewest, TCR association rates differed between HLA loci in a later analysis.

Note on this clone: The antigen is not known.

This TCR derives from a female donor in good health and CMV-seronegative. The V and J genes are TRBV5-6 and TRBJ2-5, with 10 bases fitting TRBD2. The sequenced sample was PBMCs. The CDR3 is CASSPVAGGSFETQYF. For the CDR3, the DNA is TGTGCCAGCAGCCCCGTAGCGGGGGGCTCTTTCGAGACCCAGTACTTC. The whole variable domain, remainder taken from reference TRBV5-6 and TRBJ2-5, is DAGVTQSPTHLIKTRGQQVTLRCSPKSGHDTVSWYQQALGQGPQFIFQYYEEEERQRGNFPDRFSGHQFPNYSSELNVNALLLGDSALYLCASSPVAGGSFETQYFGPGTRLLVL.